Following are 18 T cell receptor beta chains from one sample sequenced in a study of T-cell memory formation after mild COVID-19. Via MiXCR, TCRdb re-called the 5' RACE reads, giving one row per CDR3 protein. The data hold fewer than 350,000 distinct CDR3 sequences, with over 7% observed a single time. Material: PBMCs or a T cell subset sorted from them (not recorded which). The receptors come from a man aged 18 to 29 who had mild COVID-19 (a few samples of this study predate the infection). Cell type and time point are not known.

CDR3 residues: CASSLAGAGLINQPQHF. The CDR3 DNA sequence: TGTGCCAGCAGCTTGGCCGGGGCAGGGCTTATAAATCAGCCCCAGCATTTT. The J gene is TRBJ1-5, the V gene TRBV5-4, with a possible D match to TRBD1 (5 bases). Looked up from germline, CDR1 is SGHNT and CDR2 is YYREEE (reference sequence). The CDR3 is 17 amino acids. The germline V and J ends were trimmed by 0 bases and 4 bases, with 17 bases remaining between them.

The V and J genes are TRBV18 and TRBJ1-2, with D perhaps matching TRBD1 (5 bases). This CDR3 is 15 amino acids long. Per germline, CDR1 KGHSH and CDR2 LQKENI. The V end lost 6 bases, the J end lost 0 bases, and 14 bases lay between the germline ends. The CDR3 here is CASSPTGESNYGYTF. The CDR3 DNA follows: TGTGCCAGCTCGCCGACGGGGGAGTCTAACTATGGCTACACCTTC.

The table lists this clonotype with a few counts. V is TRBV29-1 and J is TRBJ2-1, with 7 bases matching TRBD2. Germline assignment: CDR1 SQVTM and CDR2 ANQGSEA. The CDR3 has 14 amino acids. The V and J ends lost 6 bases and 0 bases, in that order; junction bases with no gene match: 5. The CDR3 sequence: CSVAGVSSYNEQFF. As DNA, the CDR3 is TGCAGCGTGGCGGGGGTAAGCTCCTACAATGAGCAGTTCTTC.

This clonotype has just a few counts. The J gene is TRBJ1-1, the V gene TRBV6-2 or TRBV6-3; 9 bases are a match to TRBD1. Germline V gene lookup returns CDR1 MNHEY and CDR2 SVGEGT. Germline trimming cut 7 bases from V and 5 bases from J; bases unmatched to any gene: 14. The CDR3 sequence is 16 residues long. The CDR3 nucleotides read TGTGCCAGCACCCAGTGGCGGGACAGGGCTCTAACTGAAGCTTTCTTT. Its translation: CASTQWRDRALTEAFF.

V usage is TRBV5-1 and J usage is TRBJ2-3, with 12 bases fitting TRBD1. The CDR3 contains 16 residues. From germline, CDR1 is SGHRS and CDR2 YFSETQ. V lost 3 bases, J lost 6 bases, and 8 bases stayed unmatched. This CDR3 is CASSSVRDRGRDTQYF. The CDR3 nucleotides are TGCGCCAGCAGCTCCGTCCGGGACAGGGGGCGGGATACGCAGTATTTT.

This clonotype has at least ten counts. The chain uses TRBV3-1 and TRBJ1-1, with 11 bases matching TRBD1. V was clipped by 4 bases and J by 3 bases; unmatched bases: 4. Germline CDR1 and CDR2: LGHDT and YNNKEL (reference sequence). The CDR3 has 15 amino acids. CDR3 residues: CASSPGTGGHTEAFF. CDR3 DNA sequence: TGTGCCAGCAGCCCCGGGACAGGGGGGCACACTGAAGCTTTCTTT. Filled out from reference TRBV3-1 and TRBJ1-1, the complete variable domain reads DTAVSQTPKYLVTQMGNDKSIKCEQNLGHDTMYWYKQDSKKFLKIMFSYNNKELIINETVPNRFSPKSPDKAHLNLHINSLELGDSAVYFCASSPGTGGHTEAFFGQGTRLTVV.

The chain has TRBV12-3 or TRBV12-4 and TRBJ1-2; 10 positions agree with TRBD1. This CDR3 has 15 amino acids. The ends lost 6 bases at V and 4 bases at J; junction bases unmatched: 8. CDR3: CASSTGQGLGYGYTF. For the CDR3, the DNA is TGTGCCAGCAGCACGGGACAGGGGCTTGGCTATGGCTACACCTTC.

This clonotype has more than one count but fewer than ten. V gene TRBV12-3 or TRBV12-4 combines with J gene TRBJ1-4; no firm D call. This CDR3 is built from 18 residues. With 2 bases removed from V and 0 bases from J, the gap between germline ends came to 16 bases. The CDR3 protein is CASSLMAAGQATNEKLFF. CDR3 DNA: TGTGCCAGCAGTTTAATGGCAGCTGGGCAAGCAACTAATGAAAAACTGTTTTTT.

The chain employs TRBV5-1 and TRBJ2-1, with 7 bases lining up with TRBD2. This CDR3 region has 16 residues. The V gene end was trimmed by 4 bases and the J gene end by 1 base; junction bases not matched to a gene: 8. Germline values: CDR1 SGHRS, CDR2 YFSETQ. The CDR3 DNA is TGCGCCAGCAGCCGTGGGGGGGACCCATCCTACAATGAGCAGTTCTTC. This encodes CASSRGGDPSYNEQFF.

V and J are TRBV6-1 and TRBJ1-2, with 7 positions matching TRBD1. The CDR3 totals 14 residues. In germline, CDR1 is MNHNS, CDR2 SASEGT. J gave up 3 bases and V 6 bases, and 7 bases lay outside the gene matches. CDR3 bases: TGTGCCAGCAGCCGCCCCCAGGGGGACTATGGCTACACCTTC. Protein: CASSRPQGDYGYTF.

This clonotype was counted ten times or more. V and J are TRBV18 and TRBJ2-7; TRBD2 might be the D (6 bases). CDR1 and CDR2 (germline): KGHSH, LQKENI. This CDR3 spans 13 amino acids. V was clipped by 2 bases and J by 6 bases, with 11 bases between them. This chain's CDR3 is CASSPRTKGEQYV. In DNA, the CDR3 is TGTGCCAGCTCACCAAGGACTAAGGGCGAGCAGTACGTC.

This clonotype was seen ten or more times. The chain couples TRBV6-2 or TRBV6-3 to TRBJ2-1; no clear D. The V end was cut by 0 bases, the J end by 4 bases, with 7 bases between. Germline V CDR1 and CDR2: MNHEY, SVGEGT. The CDR3 consists of 14 residues. The chain's CDR3 is CASSYSISYNEQFF. In DNA form, the CDR3 reads TGTGCCAGCAGTTACTCAATTAGTTACAATGAGCAGTTCTTC.

This clonotype was detected only a few times. The V and J genes are TRBV7-2 and TRBJ2-3, with a possible D match to TRBD1 (6 bases). The CDR3 has 12 amino acids. V gave up 5 bases and J gave up 9 bases, with 12 bases separating them. Germline-derived CDR1 and CDR2 are SGHTA and FQGNSA. The CDR3: CASSQGKRTQYF. Written as DNA, the CDR3 is TGTGCCAGCAGCCAGGGGAAGCGGACGCAGTATTTT.

This clonotype was observed a handful of times. CDR3: CASSYGGIQPQHF. The CDR3 DNA is TGTGCCAGCAGTTACGGCGGGATTCAGCCCCAGCATTTT. V and J are TRBV6-6 and TRBJ1-5; D uncertain. Trimming removed 2 bases from V and 6 bases from J, with 8 bases in between. This CDR3 is 13 amino acids long. Germline assignment: CDR1 MNHNY and CDR2 SVGAGI (reference sequence).

This clonotype was counted at least ten times. The V and J genes are TRBV29-1 and TRBJ1-1, with D uncertain. Per germline, CDR1 SQVTM and CDR2 ANQGSEA. Trimming shortened V by 6 bases and J by 2 bases, and 10 bases separated the two germline ends. This CDR3 is built from 12 residues. The CDR3 sequence: CSVAPGNTEAFF. CDR3 nucleotide sequence: TGCAGCGTGGCTCCGGGTAACACTGAAGCTTTCTTT.

The rearrangement joins TRBV6-5 to TRBJ2-3; 12 bases agree with TRBD2. Germline lookup yields CDR1 MNHEY and CDR2 SVGAGI. Losses at the gene ends were 6 bases for V and 4 bases for J; bases not matched to a gene: 8. The CDR3 covers 16 residues. The CDR3 sequence is CASSQTSGGWADTQYF. DNA of the CDR3: TGTGCCAGCAGCCAAACTAGCGGGGGGTGGGCAGATACGCAGTATTTT.

There are many counts of this clonotype. The rearrangement uses TRBV7-2 and TRBJ1-1; TRBD1 matches at 8 bases. The trim removed 5 bases at V and 5 bases at J, leaving 19 bases unmatched. The CDR3 consists of 18 residues. Germline CDR1 reads SGHTA; CDR2 reads FQGNSA. The CDR3 DNA reads as TGTGCCAGCAGCCCCCGCCGGACAGGGAATGAATGGAGGACTGAAGCTTTCTTT. Translated, it gives CASSPRRTGNEWRTEAFF.

The rearrangement uses TRBV7-3 and TRBJ1-5; 10 bases line up with TRBD1. The CDR3 loop spans 13 amino acids. Germline values: CDR1 SGHTA, CDR2 FQGTGA. V dropped 5 bases and J dropped 11; count of bases not matched to a gene: 6. CDR3 sequence: CASSPTGGKAQHF. CDR3 DNA: TGTGCCAGCAGCCCGACAGGGGGCAAGGCCCAGCATTTT.